The 22 T cell receptor beta chains below all came from one sample that was sequenced in a study of beta chain features in type 1 diabetes. Sequencing targeted expressed TCRB transcripts, as all isolated RNA had been reverse transcribed. Assay: immunoSEQ multiplex PCR; the TCRdb copy retains only in-frame clones and omits some. The top ten clones hold nearly 0.65% of a sample with approximately 160,000 clones, roughly 8.1% of them seen once. Input material: central memory CD4+ T cells from blood. The receptors shown here come from a man between 18 and 29 years old in good health.

The V and J genes are TRBV27 and TRBJ2-3; 7 bases are a match to TRBD2. CDR3 length equals 13 residues. In germline, CDR1 is MNHEY, CDR2 SMNVEV (reference sequence). The V gene end was trimmed by 10 bases and the J gene end by 1 base; junction bases not matched to a gene: 5. The DNA of the CDR3 is TGTGCCATCAAGGCGGGGGGCACAGATACGCAGTATTTT. Translating gives CAIKAGGTDTQYF.

V is TRBV7-9 and J is TRBJ1-1; D ambiguous. The CDR3 consists of 14 residues. Germline CDR1 and CDR2: SEHNR and FQNEAQ (reference sequence). Trimming took off 3 bases at V and 2 bases at J, with 10 bases between the two ends. CDR3 nucleotide sequence: TGTGCCAGCAGCTTCTACGGGGAAAACACTGAAGCTTTCTTT. It yields the protein CASSFYGENTEAFF.

The CDR3, as DNA: TGTGCCAGCATCTCCCACGAGGAGTTTCCCTACGAGCAGTACTTC. Translated, it gives CASISHEEFPYEQYF. The chain combines TRBV28 with TRBJ2-7; D ambiguous. Germline V gene sequence: CDR1 MDHEN, CDR2 SYDVKM. Trimming removed 7 bases from V and 2 bases from J, with 18 bases in between. The length of the CDR3 is 15 residues. The variable domain in full, completed from reference TRBV28 and TRBJ2-7, reads DVKVTQSSRYLVKRTGEKVFLECVQDMDHENMFWYRQDPGLGLRLIYFSYDVKMKEKGDIPEGYSVSREKKERFSLILESASTNQTSMYLCASISHEEFPYEQYFGPGTRLTVT.

This clone was detected only a few times. At the DNA level, this CDR3 is encoded by other sequences in the same sample as well. The V call is TRBV5-1, the J call TRBJ1-2; TRBD1 is a possible D gene (5 bases). V was pared by 5 bases and J by 6 bases, with 14 bases between. CDR3 length equals 13 residues. The V gene's germline CDR1 is SGHRS and CDR2 YFSETQ. The CDR3 region has the DNA TGCGCCAGCAGGGACCTTCAGGGTAATGGCTACACCTTC. Amino acid sequence: CASRDLQGNGYTF.

This clone showed up just a few times. V gene TRBV7-9 combines with J gene TRBJ2-1, with D tentatively TRBD2 (6 bases). Germline assignment: CDR1 SEHNR and CDR2 FQNEAQ (reference sequence). V lost 4 bases and J 4 bases, leaving 11 bases between the germline ends. The CDR3 runs to 14 residues. The DNA for the CDR3 is TGTGCCAGCAGCTGGGCTAGCGAATACAATGAGCAGTTCTTC. It translates to CASSWASEYNEQFF.

CDR3 nucleotides: TGCGCCAGCAGCCAAGTACACGGGGTAATGGCCCTCGGCTCTGGGGCCAACGTCCTGACTTTC. Its translation is CASSQVHGVMALGSGANVLTF. J is TRBJ2-6 and V is TRBV4-3; possible D gene TRBD2, 5 bases. Trimming took off 1 base at V and 0 bases at J, with 22 bases between the two ends. The CDR3 totals 21 residues. The germline gives CDR1 LGHNA, CDR2 YSLEER.

This chain links TRBV18 with TRBJ2-7, with 7 bases aligning to TRBD2. This CDR3 region has 14 residues. The V gene's germline CDR1 is KGHSH and CDR2 LQKENI. Trimming cost V 4 bases and J 1 base; bases outside gene matches: 4. The CDR3 bases are TGTGCCAGCTCACTGGGGACTATTTCCTACGAGCAGTACTTC. Translation: CASSLGTISYEQYF.

This chain joins TRBV27 and TRBJ2-7; TRBD1 matches at 12 bases. CDR3 length equals 15 residues. Germline V gives CDR1 MNHEY, CDR2 SMNVEV (reference sequence). The ends lost 8 bases at V and 0 bases at J; junction bases unmatched: 5. Here the CDR3 DNA reads TGTGCCAGCGGGGACAGGGGGCGAAGCTCCTACGAGCAGTACTTC. Amino acids: CASGDRGRSSYEQYF.

This clone was counted a few times. The chain recombines TRBV2 with TRBJ1-4; a possible D gene is TRBD1 (5 bases). CDR1 is SNHLY, CDR2 FYNNEI, per germline. The CDR3 totals 14 residues. V was shortened by 0 bases and J by 14 bases, with 16 bases between the two germline ends. The CDR3 region is CASSEALPGGSLFF. CDR3 DNA: TGTGCCAGCAGTGAAGCGCTTCCGGGGGGTTCCCTGTTTTTT.

The chain combines TRBV25-1 with TRBJ1-6, with D possibly matching TRBD1 (6 bases). This CDR3 comprises 14 residues. V lost 6 bases and J lost 7, with 13 bases in between. CDR1 MGHDK and CDR2 SYGVNS come from the germline V gene. The CDR3 sequence is CASSRTGQNSPLHF. In nucleotides, the CDR3 is TGTGCCAGCAGCAGAACAGGGCAAAATTCACCCCTCCACTTT.

The chain links TRBV15 to TRBJ1-1; D is unresolved. The CDR3 has 14 residues. V was shortened by 1 base and J by 10 bases, with 16 bases between the two germline ends. The germline V gene encodes CDR1 LNHNV and CDR2 YYDKDF (reference sequence). CDR3 protein: CATSRVGVGVLAFF. The CDR3 DNA reads as TGTGCCACCAGCAGAGTAGGAGTCGGGGTTTTAGCTTTCTTT.

The table lists this clone with many counts. J is TRBJ2-5 and V is TRBV11-1; D is possibly TRBD2 (7 bases). Germline CDR1 reads SGHAT; CDR2 reads FQDESV (reference sequence). CDR3 size: 13 residues. Between the trimmed V and J ends, which lost 8 bases and 1 base, there was a span of 11 bases. The CDR3 sequence is CASRRGAQETQYF. CDR3 nucleotides: TGTGCCAGCCGACGGGGGGCCCAAGAGACCCAGTACTTC.

This clone was observed a handful of times. The chain couples TRBV6-1 to TRBJ2-3; maybe TRBD2 (6 bases). With 2 bases removed from V and 4 bases from J, the gap between germline ends came to 10 bases. The CDR3 has 14 amino acids. Per the germline V gene, CDR1 is MNHNS and CDR2 is SASEGT. CDR3 protein: CASSEPWGADTQYF. The CDR3 DNA sequence: TGTGCCAGCAGTGAACCATGGGGGGCAGATACGCAGTATTTT.

The chain combines TRBV6-5 with TRBJ2-2, with D tentatively TRBD1 (6 bases). V lost 6 bases to trimming and J lost 4 bases, with 9 bases between them. There are 13 residues in the CDR3. Germline-derived CDR1 and CDR2 are MNHEY and SVGAGI. The CDR3 nucleotides read TGTGCCAGCAGCACAGGGTTCACCGGGGAGCTGTTTTTT. Encoded protein: CASSTGFTGELFF.

This clone was seen ten or more times. This chain connects TRBV18 to TRBJ2-1; D not resolved. CDR1 and CDR2 from the germline V gene are KGHSH and LQKENI. The CDR3 consists of 12 residues. V was pared by 3 bases and J by 15 bases, with 15 bases between. The chain's CDR3 is CASSPDSQYPFF. The CDR3 DNA reads TGTGCCAGCTCACCTGATTCCCAGTATCCGTTCTTC.

The V and J genes are TRBV10-3 and TRBJ2-1; possible D gene TRBD1, 6 bases. Germline V CDR1 and CDR2: ENHRY, SYGVKD. Trimming took 7 bases from V and 0 from J, leaving 13 bases between them. The CDR3 runs to 15 residues. CDR3 region: CAITRDKSSYNEQFF. DNA for the CDR3: TGTGCCATCACTCGGGACAAGAGCTCCTACAATGAGCAGTTCTTC.

This clone was detected a few times. The sample carries other DNA sequences with the same CDR3. V is TRBV15 and J is TRBJ2-5; 7 positions match TRBD2. Germline V gives CDR1 LNHNV, CDR2 YYDKDF (reference sequence). This CDR3 contains 15 residues. Germline trimming cut 0 bases from V and 2 bases from J; bases unmatched to any gene: 3. The CDR3 sequence is CATSRDQGGQETQYF. The CDR3 nucleotides read TGTGCCACCAGCAGAGATCAGGGAGGGCAAGAGACCCAGTACTTC.

This clone was picked up a small number of times. This chain joins TRBV28 and TRBJ2-7; possibly TRBD2 for D (7 bases). CDR1 is MDHEN, CDR2 SYDVKM, per germline. This CDR3 region has 15 residues. V was cut by 5 bases and J by 1 base, with 15 bases left in between. This CDR3 is CASSNSGTPSYEQYF. CDR3 sequence (DNA): TGTGCCAGCAGTAACAGCGGGACACCGTCCTACGAGCAGTACTTC.

The V and J genes are TRBV18 and TRBJ1-3; TRBD1 matches at 7 bases. The CDR3 totals 15 residues. CDR1 is KGHSH and CDR2 is LQKENI in the germline V gene. The V and J ends lost 5 bases and 0 bases, in that order; junction bases with no gene match: 4. The CDR3, as DNA: TGTGCCAGCTCAAGGACAGGTCTCTCTGGAAACACCATATATTTT. This sequence encodes CASSRTGLSGNTIYF. Together with reference TRBV18 and TRBJ1-3, the CDR3 gives the full variable domain: NAGVMQNPRHLVRRRGQEARLRCSPMKGHSHVYWYRQLPEEGLKFMVYLQKENIIDESGMPKERFSAEFPKEGPSILRIQQVVRGDSAAYFCASSRTGLSGNTIYFGEGSWLTVV.

J is TRBJ2-5 and V is TRBV5-1; the D gene is possibly TRBD1 (6 bases). Trimming shortened V by 0 bases and J by 4 bases, and 16 bases separated the two germline ends. Germline V gene data show CDR1 as SGHRS and CDR2 as YFSETQ. This CDR3 spans 16 amino acids. The CDR3 loop is CASSLGAKGGPETQYF. DNA of the CDR3: TGCGCCAGCAGCTTGGGGGCTAAAGGGGGTCCAGAGACCCAGTACTTC. The whole variable domain, remainder taken from reference TRBV5-1 and TRBJ2-5, is KAGVTQTPRYLIKTRGQQVTLSCSPISGHRSVSWYQQTPGQGLQFLFEYFSETQRNKGNFPGRFSGRQFSNSRSEMNVSTLELGDSALYLCASSLGAKGGPETQYFGPGTRLLVL.

The chain carries TRBV5-4 and TRBJ2-5; maybe TRBD1 (6 bases). The germline V gene has CDR1 SGHNT and CDR2 YYREEE (reference sequence). The CDR3 covers 15 residues. V shed 2 bases and J shed 4 bases, with 15 bases lying between them. The CDR3 region is CASSFPPEGGETQYF. CDR3 bases: TGTGCCAGCAGCTTCCCTCCAGAAGGGGGAGAGACCCAGTACTTC. Full variable domain (rest looked up from reference TRBV5-4 and TRBJ2-5): ETGVTQSPTHLIKTRGQQVTLRCSSQSGHNTVSWYQQALGQGPQFIFQYYREEENGRGNFPPRFSGLQFPNYSSELNVNALELDDSALYLCASSFPPEGGETQYFGPGTRLLVL.

This clone was detected only a few times. The chain couples TRBV9 to TRBJ2-3, with TRBD1 matching over 9 bases. Trimming removed 3 bases from V and 1 base from J; junction bases left unmatched: 3. CDR3 length: 15 amino acids. Germline V gene sequence: CDR1 SGDLS, CDR2 YYNGEE. CDR3 in amino acids: CASSAQGAGTDTQYF. Here the CDR3 DNA reads TGTGCCAGCAGCGCACAGGGGGCTGGCACAGATACGCAGTATTTT. The entire variable domain, with the rest obtained from reference TRBV9 and TRBJ2-3, is as follows: DSGVTQTPKHLITATGQRVTLRCSPRSGDLSVYWYQQSLDQGLQFLIQYYNGEERAKGNILERFSAQQFPDLHSELNLSSLELGDSALYFCASSAQGAGTDTQYFGPGTRLTVL.